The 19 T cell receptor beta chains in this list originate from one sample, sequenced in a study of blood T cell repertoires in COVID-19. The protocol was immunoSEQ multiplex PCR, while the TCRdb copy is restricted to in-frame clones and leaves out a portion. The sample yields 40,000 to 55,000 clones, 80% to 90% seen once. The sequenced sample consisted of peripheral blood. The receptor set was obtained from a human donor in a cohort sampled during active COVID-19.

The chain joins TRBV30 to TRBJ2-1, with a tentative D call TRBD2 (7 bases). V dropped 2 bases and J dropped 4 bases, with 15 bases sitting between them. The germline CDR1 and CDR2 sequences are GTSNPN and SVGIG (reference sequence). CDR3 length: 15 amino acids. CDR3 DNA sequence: TGTGCCTGGAGTTGGATGGGAGGGGGATACAATGAGCAGTTCTTC. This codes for CAWSWMGGGYNEQFF. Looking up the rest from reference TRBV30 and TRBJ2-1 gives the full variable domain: SQTIHQWPATLVQPVGSPLSLECTVEGTSNPNLYWYRQAAGRGLQLLFYSVGIGQISSEVPQNLSASRPQDRQFILSSKKLLLSDSGFYLCAWSWMGGGYNEQFFGPGTRLTVL.

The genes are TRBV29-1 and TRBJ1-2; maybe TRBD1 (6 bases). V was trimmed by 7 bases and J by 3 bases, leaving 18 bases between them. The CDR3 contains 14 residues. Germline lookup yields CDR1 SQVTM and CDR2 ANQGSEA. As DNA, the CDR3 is TGCAGCGCCCTTAGAGGGGGACGTGACTATGGCTACACCTTC. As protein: CSALRGGRDYGYTF.

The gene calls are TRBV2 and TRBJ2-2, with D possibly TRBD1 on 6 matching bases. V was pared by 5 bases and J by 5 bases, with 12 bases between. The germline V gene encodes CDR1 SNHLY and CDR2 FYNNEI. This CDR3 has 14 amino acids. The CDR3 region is CASSPAQGTGELFF. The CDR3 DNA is TGTGCCAGCAGTCCGGCACAGGGAACCGGGGAGCTGTTTTTT.

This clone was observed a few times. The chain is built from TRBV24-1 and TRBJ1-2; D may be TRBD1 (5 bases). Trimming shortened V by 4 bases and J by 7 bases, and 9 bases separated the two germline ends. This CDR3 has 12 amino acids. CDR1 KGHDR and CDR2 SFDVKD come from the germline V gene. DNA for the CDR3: TGTGCCACCAGTGAATCTCAGGGTGGCTACACCTTC. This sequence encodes CATSESQGGYTF.

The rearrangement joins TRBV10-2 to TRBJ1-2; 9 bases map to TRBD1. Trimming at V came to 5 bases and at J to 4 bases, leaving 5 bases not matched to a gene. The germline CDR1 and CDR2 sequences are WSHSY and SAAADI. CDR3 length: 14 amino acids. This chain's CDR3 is CASSPGQGAYGYTF. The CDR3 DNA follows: TGCGCCAGCAGTCCGGGACAGGGTGCCTATGGCTACACCTTC.

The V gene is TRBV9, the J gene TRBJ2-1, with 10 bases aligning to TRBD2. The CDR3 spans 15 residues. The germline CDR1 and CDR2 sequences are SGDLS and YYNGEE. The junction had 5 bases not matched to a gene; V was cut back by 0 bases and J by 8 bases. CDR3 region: CASSVVGTSVDEQFF. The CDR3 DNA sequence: TGTGCCAGCAGCGTAGTCGGGACTAGCGTCGATGAGCAGTTCTTC.

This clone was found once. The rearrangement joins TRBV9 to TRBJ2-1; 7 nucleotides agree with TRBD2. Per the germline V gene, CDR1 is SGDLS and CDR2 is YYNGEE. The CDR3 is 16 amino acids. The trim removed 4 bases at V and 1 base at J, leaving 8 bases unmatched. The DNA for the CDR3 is TGTGCCAGCAGCCCCGGGGGGAGTAGGTCCTACAATGAGCAGTTCTTC. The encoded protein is CASSPGGSRSYNEQFF.

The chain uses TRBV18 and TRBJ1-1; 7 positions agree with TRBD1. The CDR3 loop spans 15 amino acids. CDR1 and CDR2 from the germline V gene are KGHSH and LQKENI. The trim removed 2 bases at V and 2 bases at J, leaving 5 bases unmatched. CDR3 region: CASSPARGRNTEAFF. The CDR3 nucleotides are TGTGCCAGCTCACCAGCTAGGGGGCGCAACACTGAAGCTTTCTTT.

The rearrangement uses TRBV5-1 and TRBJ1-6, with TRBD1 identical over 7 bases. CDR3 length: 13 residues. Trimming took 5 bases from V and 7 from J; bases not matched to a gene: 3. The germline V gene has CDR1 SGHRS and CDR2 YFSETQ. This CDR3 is CASSTGENSPLHF. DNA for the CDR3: TGCGCCAGCAGTACAGGGGAGAATTCACCCCTCCACTTT.

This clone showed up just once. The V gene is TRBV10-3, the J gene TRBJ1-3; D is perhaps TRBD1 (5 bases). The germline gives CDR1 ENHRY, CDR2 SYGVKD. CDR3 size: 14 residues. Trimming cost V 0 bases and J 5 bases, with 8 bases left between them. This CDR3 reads CAISESAGRNTIYF. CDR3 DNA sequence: TGTGCCATCAGTGAGTCTGCAGGGCGAAACACCATATATTTT.

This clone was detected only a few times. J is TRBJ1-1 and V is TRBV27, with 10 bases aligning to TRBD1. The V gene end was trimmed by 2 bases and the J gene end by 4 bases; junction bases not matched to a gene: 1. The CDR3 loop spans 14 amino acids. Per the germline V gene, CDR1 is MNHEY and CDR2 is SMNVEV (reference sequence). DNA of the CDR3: TGTGCCAGCAGTTTAGACAGGGGGCTCACTGAAGCTTTCTTT. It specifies CASSLDRGLTEAFF.

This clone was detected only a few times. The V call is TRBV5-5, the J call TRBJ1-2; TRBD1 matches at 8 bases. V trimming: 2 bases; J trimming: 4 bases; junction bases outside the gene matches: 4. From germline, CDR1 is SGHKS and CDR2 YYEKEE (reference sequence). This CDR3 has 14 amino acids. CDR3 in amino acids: CASSFGQGIYGYTF. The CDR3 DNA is TGTGCCAGCAGCTTCGGACAGGGCATCTATGGCTACACCTTC.

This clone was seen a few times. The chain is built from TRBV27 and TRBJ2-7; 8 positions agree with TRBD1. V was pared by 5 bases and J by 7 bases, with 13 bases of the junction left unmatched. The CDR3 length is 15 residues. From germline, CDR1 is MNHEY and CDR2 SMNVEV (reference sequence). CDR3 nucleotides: TGTGCCAGCAGTCTAGCCGGGACAGGTTTAGTAGAGCAGTACTTC. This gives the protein CASSLAGTGLVEQYF.

The CDR3 region has the DNA TGTGCCAGCAGCTTCAGTGCAACTAATGAAAAACTGTTTTTT. This codes for CASSFSATNEKLFF. The chain joins TRBV7-9 to TRBJ1-4; unclear D gene. The CDR3 sequence is 14 residues long. Germline V gene sequence: CDR1 SEHNR, CDR2 FQNEAQ (reference sequence). V gave up 3 bases and J gave up 0 bases, with 5 bases separating them.

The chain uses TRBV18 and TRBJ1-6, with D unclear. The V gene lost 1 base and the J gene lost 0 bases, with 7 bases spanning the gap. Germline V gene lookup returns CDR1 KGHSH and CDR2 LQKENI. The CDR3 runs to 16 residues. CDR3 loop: CASSPRESSYNSPLHF. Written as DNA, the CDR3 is TGTGCCAGCTCACCACGCGAGAGCTCCTATAATTCACCCCTCCACTTT.

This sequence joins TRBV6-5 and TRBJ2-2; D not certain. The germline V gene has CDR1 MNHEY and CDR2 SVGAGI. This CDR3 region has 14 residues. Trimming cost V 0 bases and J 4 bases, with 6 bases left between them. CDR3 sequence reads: CASSYSPITGELFF. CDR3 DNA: TGTGCCAGCAGTTACTCACCTATCACCGGGGAGCTGTTTTTT.

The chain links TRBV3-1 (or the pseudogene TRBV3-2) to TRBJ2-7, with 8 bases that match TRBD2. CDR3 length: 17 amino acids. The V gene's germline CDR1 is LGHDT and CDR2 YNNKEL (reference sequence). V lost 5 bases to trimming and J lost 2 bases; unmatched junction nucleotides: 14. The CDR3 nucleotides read TGTGCCAGCAGCAACGGGCCTCAAGCGGGGGCTACCTACGAGCAGTACTTC. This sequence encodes CASSNGPQAGATYEQYF.

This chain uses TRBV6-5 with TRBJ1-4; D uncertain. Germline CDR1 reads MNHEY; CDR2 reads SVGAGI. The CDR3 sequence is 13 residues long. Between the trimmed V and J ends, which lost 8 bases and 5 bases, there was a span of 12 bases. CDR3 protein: CASEGTVNEKLFF. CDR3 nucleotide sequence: TGTGCCAGCGAGGGCACAGTAAATGAAAAACTGTTTTTT.

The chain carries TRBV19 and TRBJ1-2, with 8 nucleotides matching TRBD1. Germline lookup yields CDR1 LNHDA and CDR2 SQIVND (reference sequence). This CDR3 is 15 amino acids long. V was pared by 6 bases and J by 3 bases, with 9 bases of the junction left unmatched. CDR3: CASRTGDSGHYGYTF. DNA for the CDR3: TGTGCCAGTAGGACAGGGGATTCGGGGCACTATGGCTACACCTTC.